A selection of T cell receptor beta chains follows, all from one sample in a study of blood T cell repertoires in COVID-19. Measured with immunoSEQ multiplex PCR; TCRdb has only the in-frame clones, and not every one. There are 240,000 or so clones in the sample; around 79% occur only once, and 3.3% lies in the top ten. The sample was peripheral blood. All receptors come from a woman over 75 with acute or convalescent COVID-19. The CDR3 runs from the conserved cysteine through the conserved F or W. The D gene is left open where the match is weak. Clone sizes are given selectively: once, few, many, or a class where the clone is expanded.

j_gene,v_gene,abundance,d_gene,CDR3aa,CDR3nt
TRBJ1-1,TRBV29-1,few,TRBD1,CSGRQGTNTEAFF,TGCAGCGGGAGACAGGGAACCAACACTGAAGCTTTCTTT
TRBJ1-3,TRBV27,-,-,CALQGGNTIYF,TGTGCCCTACAGGGAGGAAACACCATATATTTT
TRBJ1-6,TRBV12-3/TRBV12-4,-,-,CASSKNGDTFF,TGTGCCAGCAGCAAAAACGGAGATACTTTCTTT
TRBJ2-2,TRBV19,-,-,CASSIDGGTNTGELFF,TGTGCCAGTAGTATAGACGGGGGAACGAACACCGGGGAGCTGTTTTTT
TRBJ1-2,TRBV7-9,-,TRBD1,CASSYGQDYGYTF,TGTGCCAGCAGCTACGGACAGGACTATGGCTACACCTTC
TRBJ1-2,TRBV21-1,few,-,CASSGKSEPTVNYGYTF,TGTGCCAGCAGCGGAAAAAGCGAGCCAACCGTTAACTATGGCTACACCTTC
TRBJ2-7,TRBV7-2,-,-,CASSSRTLGEQYF,TGTGCCAGCAGCTCTAGGACACTGGGGGAGCAGTACTTC
TRBJ2-7,TRBV5-1,many,-,CASRLYPERQGVYEQYF,TGCGCCAGCAGATTATACCCCGAAAGGCAGGGTGTCTACGAGCAGTACTTC
TRBJ1-2,TRBV27,-,-,CASSSTGYGYTF,TGTGCCAGCAGTTCAACTGGCTATGGCTACACCTTC
TRBJ1-5,TRBV29-1,-,-,CSVGGGGSQPQHF,TGCAGCGTTGGGGGGGGAGGTAGTCAGCCCCAGCATTTT
TRBJ1-3,TRBV5-1,-,-,CASSPREGAGNTIYF,TGCGCCAGCAGCCCCCGGGAGGGTGCAGGAAACACCATATATTTT
TRBJ2-2,TRBV11-3,few,TRBD1,CASSQGVAGELFF,TGTGCCAGCAGCCAGGGGGTAGCCGGGGAGCTGTTTTTT
TRBJ1-2,TRBV11-2,-,-,CASSFGQLYGYTF,TGTGCCAGCAGCTTCGGACAGTTATATGGCTACACCTTC
TRBJ2-3,TRBV2,-,TRBD2,CAGRSDSGGAVTDTQYF,TGTGCCGGACGGTCAGATAGCGGGGGGGCGGTCACAGATACGCAGTATTTT
TRBJ1-6,TRBV2,many,-,CASTPINLGSPLHF,TGTGCCAGCACCCCAATCAACCTCGGTTCACCCCTCCACTTT
TRBJ2-3,TRBV5-1,-,TRBD1,CASSFGTGFADTQYF,TGCGCCAGCAGCTTCGGGACAGGGTTCGCAGATACGCAGTATTTT
TRBJ2-7,TRBV5-4,-,TRBD1,CASSLSWDSSYEQYF,TGTGCCAGCAGCTTGTCTTGGGACAGCTCCTACGAGCAGTACTTC
TRBJ2-5,TRBV2,few,TRBD1,CASSDRTGQETQYF,TGTGCCAGCAGTGACCGGACAGGGCAAGAGACCCAGTACTTC
TRBJ2-7,TRBV5-6,-,-,CASSLGPGRTYEQYF,TGTGCCAGCAGCTTGGGGCCCGGGAGAACCTACGAGCAGTACTTC
TRBJ1-3,TRBV3-1/TRBV3-2,-,TRBD1,CASSRQGGVGNTIYF,TGTGCCAGCAGCCGACAGGGAGGAGTTGGAAACACCATATATTTT
TRBJ2-1,TRBV6-1,-,-,CASSEVGQGSGWYNEQFF,TGTGCCAGCAGTGAAGTGGGGCAGGGGAGCGGTTGGTACAATGAGCAGTTCTTC
TRBJ2-6,TRBV11-2,once,TRBD2,CASSAGGAGANVLTF,TGTGCCAGCAGCGCCGGGGGGGCTGGGGCCAACGTCCTGACTTTC